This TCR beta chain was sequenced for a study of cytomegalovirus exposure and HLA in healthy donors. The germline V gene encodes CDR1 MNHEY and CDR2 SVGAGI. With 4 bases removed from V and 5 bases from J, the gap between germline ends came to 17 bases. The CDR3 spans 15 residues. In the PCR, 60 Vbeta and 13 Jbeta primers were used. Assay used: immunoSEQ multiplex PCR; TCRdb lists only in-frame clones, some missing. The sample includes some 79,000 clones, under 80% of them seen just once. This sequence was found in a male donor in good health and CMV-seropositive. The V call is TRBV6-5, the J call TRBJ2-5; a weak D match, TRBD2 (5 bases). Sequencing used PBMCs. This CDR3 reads CASSSTSSTRETQYF. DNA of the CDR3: TGTGCCAGCAGTTCTACTTCCTCTACTAGGGAGACCCAGTACTTC.